The text below deals with one T cell receptor beta chain. The data belong to a study of blood T cell repertoires in COVID-19. Study as a whole: T cells, B-cell-depleted T cells, or PBMCs supplied cDNA or gDNA.

Sequencing used immunoSEQ multiplex PCR; TCRdb keeps in-frame clones, though not all of them. Among under 300,000 clones, about 93% were seen once, and the ten largest hold less than 2.5%. Assignment of participants to cohorts was predicated upon participant-reported clinical history. Resolution of symptoms, clearance, or two negative PCRs was present in recovered Cohort 3 donors. Sequenced input: PBMCs or T cells enriched from blood (not recorded which). The origin of this receptor is a woman aged 18 to 35 who had recovered from COVID-19.

CDR3 in DNA: TGTGCCAGCAGCCCCCGGACAGGGTACCAAGAGACCCAGTACTTC. Amino acids: CASSPRTGYQETQYF. This chain uses TRBV11-3 with TRBJ2-5; TRBD1 matches at 8 bases. The ends lost 5 bases at V and 0 bases at J; junction bases unmatched: 5. The CDR3 totals 15 residues. Germline assignment: CDR1 SGHNT and CDR2 YENEEA.